Listed here is a single TCR beta chain. Its antigen target is currently unknown. The record has no base qualities; no much larger clone is one base away. This record comes from a study of cytomegalovirus exposure and HLA in healthy donors (dated by TCRdb to about 2017). With respect to the entire study: An earlier analysis of approximately 600 of the donors reported approximately 270 Gb of sequence data and approximately 110 million unique TCR beta sequences from about 180 million T cells. A separate validation cohort of some 130 different subjects was used in addition to the roughly 640-subject first cohort. Alongside the repertoire data, information on donor age, sex, ethnicity and CMV serostatus was compiled. The study aimed to test whether cataloging public T cell receptors could reveal signatures of past pathogen exposure. About five DR-DQ haplotypes were handled as single units for association and clustering, since linkage in the cohort was strong. The study combined high-throughput TCR immunosequencing, statistical association of individual TCRs with disease status, and machine learning to predict cytomegalovirus infection status. Around 330 gigabases of sequencing data and 91 million or so unique TCR sequences made up an early release that covered roughly 670 HLA-typed donors. Genome-wide SNP genotypes for about 65% of the roughly 670 donors were used in a later genetic analysis, which treated that subset as a discovery cohort. HLA typing covered class I and class II loci at four-digit resolution. Typing coverage varied by locus: about 629-630 donors for A, B, C, DRB1 and DQB1; under 550 for DQA1; around 610 for DPA1; around 450 for DPB1. Among 300 to 500 genotyped donors of the cohort, an average of around 220,000 unique TCR beta nucleotide sequences was sequenced per donor, of which 15% to 20% were non-productive. Among the roughly 390 genotyped donors, around 81% belonged to the genetic ancestry cluster associated with self-reported Caucasian donors. All discovery cohort repertoires had been generated using a single sequencing platform. The study profiled the T cell repertoires of about 720 subjects by immunosequencing and related them to cytomegalovirus serostatus. In the later analysis, no new phenotypic data were used to find candidate immune exposures; instead, reliance was placed on TCR beta sequences and their occurrence across donors. To decide whether each TCR beta V gene segment behaved as functional or pseudogenic, an earlier analysis of some 540 of the donors relied on high-throughput TCR beta sequencing. To study patterns of TCR occurrence, a later analysis re-analyzed previously published TCR beta repertoires from 650 to 750 donors and added high-resolution HLA genotyping. What the research found in general, with its limitations: The only immune exposure information available for the cohort was CMV serostatus. Cytomegalovirus status was reported to be diagnosed by the classifier with high specificity and sensitivity in both the original and validation cohorts. Linkage disequilibrium might explain the correlated functional status among segregating V segments, but an unknown experimental factor could not be excluded. Across donors, most TCR sequences were observed very rarely, whereas some public TCRs were present in many individuals. Because HLA typing was unavailable for some donors at each locus, only the typed subset was used in association tests. A further reported finding was that TCR beta sequences accurately predicted the HLA-A and HLA-B alleles for most subjects in the first cohort. In a later analysis, HLA-associated TCR beta chains showed more clonal expansion and lower generation probabilities than non-associated chains that were equally common. Sequencing depth was assumed to be roughly uniform across donors in the presence/absence analyses, though that assumption may not hold. The study gave a list of about 160 TCR beta chains associated with cytomegalovirus. Specific HLA alleles were associated with 15,000 to 20,000 TCR beta sequences at a false discovery rate of 0.05 in a later analysis. Several of the top co-occurrence clusters appeared to be linked to parvovirus B19, influenza, CMV and Epstein-Barr virus, according to a later analysis. A later genetic analysis reported fewer N-insertions in productive TCRs among donors in an Asian-associated ancestry cluster than the roughly 690-donor mean. When HLA alleles, especially DR and DQ, strongly co-occurred, TCR associations were difficult to assign to individual alleles. In an earlier analysis of about 550 of the donors, most TCR beta V segments were observed in productive rearrangements about 90% or about 30% of the time, broadly matching IMGT annotations. V-gene and J-gene trimming of TCR beta chains was associated with a missense DCLRE1C variant in a later genetic analysis, and the association was replicated in an independent cohort. According to the authors, the approach could potentially be generalized to other disease states and immunological phenotypes. Because counts were too low, seventeen rarely observed V segments, including chromosome 9 orphons, were excluded from the earlier analysis of several hundred of the donors. According to a later analysis, most CMV-associated TCR beta chains appeared to be HLA-restricted, and the HLA associations seemed to be driven largely by CMV exposure. Only TCR beta chains were sequenced in this cohort, and the absence of alpha or paired-chain data limited detectable features. A later analysis found that TCR association rates varied across HLA loci, with DRB1 alleles showing the most associated TCRs and HLA-C alleles the fewest. A cluster of highly shared sequence variants was judged likely to represent a technical artifact of the sequencing pipeline. In vitro tests confirmed that a few of the cytomegalovirus-associated TCR beta chains recognize cytomegalovirus antigens. Some IMGT-functional V segments, including TRBV6-2 and TRBV6-3, could not be told apart with the 87-base-pair reads, so those segments were excluded.

From its cysteine to its phenylalanine, the CDR3 spans 17 amino acids. The read is trimmed to its CDR3 DNA, 51 bases read in frame from base 1. For this chain, trimming is 5 bases at the V end and 5 bases at the J end, and the number of junction bases without a gene match is 14. Reading the germline V gene gives CDR1 MGHDK and CDR2 SYGVNS. The cohort was made up of roughly 670 healthy bone marrow donors. All cohort members were sampled while nominally healthy, although unrecorded immune exposures were likely present. The donor was CMV seronegative and belonged to the group of 352 seronegative cohort members. A peripheral blood sample was collected from each donor, and TCR beta sequencing was performed on peripheral blood mononuclear cells. Genomic DNA extraction from the blood cell samples was performed with the Qiagen DNeasy Blood Extraction Kit. Library construction relied on the immunoSEQ multiplex PCR assay. For the multiplex PCR, a mixture combining 60 forward primers for TCR Vbeta segments and 13 reverse primers for TCR Jbeta segments was used. Amplification of the CDR3 region of rearranged TCR beta genes was performed with a multiplex PCR assay on genomic DNA. The amplified TCR beta libraries were sequenced on the Illumina HiSeq System as 87-base-pair reads. The authors' analysis ran thus. A later analysis tallied 75 million to 95 million unique TCR beta chains across the 600 to 700 repertoires, and about 10 million of those chains were shared by two or more donors. Raw reads were error-corrected and collapsed into unique sequences by a nearest-neighbor algorithm in which closely related sequences were merged to remove PCR and sequencing errors. To assign V, D and J gene segments, CDR3 sequences were aligned to IMGT reference sequences. For a sequence to be retained, a match of at least six nucleotides was required to both a V gene segment and a J gene segment. A rearrangement was called productive if the CDR3 had no stop codons and remained in frame with V and J, and every other rearrangement was called non-productive. CDR3 was defined by IMGT convention, running from the second conserved V-encoded cysteine to the conserved J-encoded phenylalanine. The earlier analysis of approximately 500 of the donors excluded sequences that lacked an unambiguous match to a single V gene segment. An earlier analysis of around 600 of the donors classified V segments as functional when productive rearrangements were above 56.7% and as segregating when the standard deviation between donors was above 5%. To diagnose cytomegalovirus status from the catalog of TCR beta chain sequences, a statistical classification framework was built. V and J gene assignment, in a later analysis, came from comparing TCR nucleotide sequences with IMGT/GENE-DB human TR gene sequences. A later analysis assigned CDR3 sequences and most-parsimonious VDJ recombination scenarios with the TCRdist pipeline. In a later analysis, every TCR beta chain was defined by the combination of its CDR3 amino acid sequence and its V-gene family, and reads without a unique V-gene family were dropped. In a later analysis, 500 to 700 highly shared, low-generation-probability nucleotide sequences were removed to address suspected cross-contamination and a sequencing artifact. In a later analysis, a clonal expansion index for each public chain was calculated from normalized within-repertoire ranks of inferred template counts. A later analysis computed generation probabilities with a VDJ recombination model fitted to out-of-frame rearrangements, and checked the results against IGoR. In a later analysis, hypergeometric tests were used to score TCR-TCR, TCR-HLA and TCR-CMV co-occurrence, with a repertoire-size bias correction applied to TCR pairs. To estimate false discovery rates, a later analysis permuted the HLA or CMV assignments 20 times. A later analysis grouped co-occurring TCRs with DBSCAN, adding TCRdist sequence similarity when clustering within HLA-allele-positive subsets. For co-occurrence clustering, repertoires with fewer than 30,000 or more than 120,000 public chains were excluded, along with four or five repertoires with anomalous nucleotide sharing. As stored in TCRdb, this immuneACCESS dataset retains in-frame rearrangements with V and J assigned. A fraction of the clones does not appear; measured against another copy, unresolved V genes explain less than half of the discrepancy, and the remainder lacks a known reason. The DNA was the basis for D and trimming; V, J and clone size are from that table. The sample includes fewer than 150,000 clones, with 82% observed a single time. Jointly, the top ten make up nearly 2.5% of the sample.

The rearrangement joined TRBV25-1 to TRBJ1-2, and 10 junctional nucleotides match TRBD1. The TCR sequence derives from a woman aged 18-29 years in good health and CMV-seronegative. Source material: PBMCs. The CDR3 region has the sequence CASSPVSGQGGRYGYTF. The bases read TGTGCCAGCAGTCCCGTTTCCGGACAGGGGGGAAGATATGGCTACACCTTC.